The 14 T cell receptor beta chains presented below share a single source sample, sequenced in a study of CD8+ T cells in alopecia areata. Investigators isolated RNA and reverse transcribed it into cDNA to act as the sequencing template. Assay used: immunoSEQ multiplex PCR; TCRdb lists only in-frame clones, some missing. The sample carries approximately 200,000 clones, roughly two fifths recorded once. Treatment noted: oral pan-JAK inhibitor, 5-10 mg twice daily. Specimen: CD4+ T cells sorted from blood, collected at approximately week 36, from a patient treated with tofacitinib. The receptors shown here come from a human donor with alopecia areata.

This chain links TRBV9 with TRBJ2-3, with 7 bases that match TRBD1. Germline CDR1 reads SGDLS; CDR2 reads YYNGEE. V shed 4 bases, J shed 6 bases, and the junction held 8 bases outside the gene matches. The length of the CDR3 is 14 residues. The CDR3 DNA sequence: TGTGCCAGCAGCCCACGGGACAGCTCGGATACGCAGTATTTT. Translating it yields CASSPRDSSDTQYF.

This clone turned up a few times. This chain connects TRBV6-5 to TRBJ2-7, with TRBD2 matching over 14 bases. With V trimmed by 4 bases and J by 6 bases, 8 bases remained unmatched. The CDR3 extends over 16 amino acids. Germline V lookup: CDR1 MNHEY, CDR2 SVGAGI. CDR3 region: CASSSWTSGRFFEQYF. Written as DNA, the CDR3 is TGTGCCAGCAGTTCCTGGACTAGCGGGAGGTTCTTCGAGCAGTACTTC.

The rearrangement joins TRBV11-3 to TRBJ2-2; D perhaps matches TRBD2 (6 bases). Trimming took 3 bases from V and 6 from J, leaving 11 bases between them. Germline values: CDR1 SGHNT, CDR2 YENEEA. This CDR3 contains 14 residues. The CDR3 is CASSLLGEAGELFF. In DNA, the CDR3 is TGTGCCAGCAGCTTGCTTGGGGAGGCCGGGGAGCTGTTTTTT. Drawing the rest from reference TRBV11-3 and TRBJ2-2, the complete variable domain is EAGVVQSPRYKIIEKKQPVAFWCNPISGHNTLYWYLQNLGQGPELLIRYENEEAVDDSQLPKDRFSAERLKGVDSTLKIQPAELGDSAVYLCASSLLGEAGELFFGEGSRLTVL.

This clone has just a few counts. This chain joins TRBV5-1 and TRBJ2-4; 11 bases are shared with TRBD2. This CDR3 is built from 17 residues. V trimming: 4 bases; J trimming: 3 bases; junction bases outside the gene matches: 9. Germline V CDR1 and CDR2: SGHRS, YFSETQ. CDR3 sequence (DNA): TGCGCCAGCAGCCCTTTCACTAGCGGGAGCGGCAAAAACATTCAGTACTTC. It yields the protein CASSPFTSGSGKNIQYF.

This clone was seen a few times. V is TRBV6-1 and J is TRBJ2-5; 8 bases map to TRBD1. Germline V lookup: CDR1 MNHNS, CDR2 SASEGT. The CDR3 runs 15 residues. The V and J ends lost 6 bases and 6 bases, in that order; junction bases with no gene match: 12. CDR3: CASRKYRGDGKTQYF. CDR3 nucleotide sequence: TGTGCCAGCAGGAAGTACAGGGGGGATGGGAAGACCCAGTACTTC.

The V and J genes are TRBV2 and TRBJ1-5; D is perhaps TRBD1 (5 bases). The CDR3 covers 16 residues. V lost 2 bases and J lost 1, with 12 bases in between. Per the germline V gene, CDR1 is SNHLY and CDR2 is FYNNEI. This chain's CDR3 is CASSESQAVSNQPQHF. The CDR3 DNA sequence: TGTGCCAGCAGTGAATCACAGGCCGTCAGCAATCAGCCCCAGCATTTT.

This clone was observed a handful of times. The chain employs TRBV9 and TRBJ1-3; D may be TRBD1 (5 bases). This CDR3 region has 15 residues. The germline gives CDR1 SGDLS, CDR2 YYNGEE. With 7 bases removed from V and 0 bases from J, the gap between germline ends came to 14 bases. DNA of the CDR3: TGTGCCAGCGCTATGTCAGGGAACTCTGGAAACACCATATATTTT. Translating it yields CASAMSGNSGNTIYF. Supplemented by reference TRBV9 and TRBJ1-3, the full variable domain reads DSGVTQTPKHLITATGQRVTLRCSPRSGDLSVYWYQQSLDQGLQFLIQYYNGEERAKGNILERFSAQQFPDLHSELNLSSLELGDSALYFCASAMSGNSGNTIYFGEGSWLTVV.

The CDR3 nucleotides are TGTGCCAGCAAAACGGGACAGGGAGTATATGAGCAGTTCTTC. Translation gives CASKTGQGVYEQFF. The V gene is TRBV2, the J gene TRBJ2-1, with 9 bases lining up with TRBD1. Germline trimming cut 7 bases from V and 8 bases from J; bases unmatched to any gene: 9. Germline V gene lookup returns CDR1 SNHLY and CDR2 FYNNEI. This CDR3 spans 14 amino acids.

This clone was picked up a small number of times. This rearrangement joins TRBV5-5 to TRBJ1-5; unclear D gene. V shed 3 bases and J shed 4 bases, with 11 bases lying between them. The CDR3 loop spans 14 amino acids. The V gene's germline CDR1 is SGHKS and CDR2 YYEKEE (reference sequence). CDR3 DNA sequence: TGTGCCAGCAGCTCGGACGGGTTAAATCAGCCCCAGCATTTT. Amino acids: CASSSDGLNQPQHF.

A single count supports this clone. The J gene is TRBJ2-3, the V gene TRBV7-3; TRBD2 is a possible D gene (5 bases). The germline V gene has CDR1 SGHTA and CDR2 FQGTGA. Trimming took 2 bases from V and 5 from J, leaving 14 bases between them. CDR3 length: 15 residues. CDR3 in amino acids: CASSLRSARGDTQYF. CDR3 sequence (DNA): TGTGCCAGCAGCTTACGTAGCGCCCGGGGAGATACGCAGTATTTT.

This rearrangement joins TRBV5-1 to TRBJ2-1, with 7 positions matching TRBD2. CDR1 is SGHRS and CDR2 is YFSETQ in the germline V gene. The CDR3 is 15 residues long. V trimming: 1 base; J trimming: 8 bases; junction bases outside the gene matches: 9. In nucleotides, the CDR3 is TGCGCCAGCAGCTTGAGGGGACTACCAAAGGATGAGCAGTTCTTC. It translates to CASSLRGLPKDEQFF.

The chain is built from TRBV6-1 and TRBJ2-1; no clear D. The CDR3 consists of 16 residues. CDR1 and CDR2 from the germline V gene are MNHNS and SASEGT. Trimming stripped 3 bases from V and 0 bases from J, with 12 bases between. CDR3 sequence (DNA): TGTGCCAGCAGTGATATTGACTCCCGCTCCTACAATGAGCAGTTCTTC. Translating it yields CASSDIDSRSYNEQFF.

The rearrangement links TRBV29-1 to TRBJ2-5, with no clear D. Germline CDR1 SQVTM, CDR2 ANQGSEA. The V end was cut by 7 bases, the J end by 2 bases, with 8 bases between. This CDR3 comprises 11 residues. The DNA of the CDR3 is TGCAGCGCGTCTCTTCAAGAGACCCAGTACTTC. Its protein is CSASLQETQYF.

The rearrangement links TRBV27 to TRBJ2-1, with TRBD2 matching over 10 bases. The CDR3 is 19 amino acids. Germline V gives CDR1 MNHEY, CDR2 SMNVEV (reference sequence). V gave up 0 bases and J gave up 0 bases; unmatched junction bases: 8. CDR3 DNA sequence: TGTGCCAGCAGTTTATCCGGAGGTGCTAGCGGGAGCTCCTACAATGAGCAGTTCTTC. It codes for CASSLSGGASGSSYNEQFF.